The rows below give T cell receptor beta chains drawn from one sample of a study of molecular identifiers for immune sequencing clone quantification. TCRdb recomputed calls from the PCR reads with MiXCR, one row per CDR3 protein. Seen here are around 70,000 distinct CDR3 sequences, about a fifth observed once, and the top ten hold 1.5% to 1.8%. Sequences were obtained from naive CD8+ T cells from blood, with Jurkat cell RNA spiked in. The receptors stem from a human donor in good health. Some libraries in this study had Jurkat cell RNA spiked in. The CDR3 runs from the conserved cysteine through the conserved F or W. Fields, in order: clone size, V gene, D gene, J gene, CDR3 protein, CDR3 DNA. A D gene is named only where the DNA matches it firmly. Where a row states a size, it is once, few, many or the class of an expanded clone; other rows omit it.

many	TRBV11-2	NA	TRBJ2-1	CASSLVPASSYNEQFF	TGTGCCAGCAGCTTAGTGCCTGCCAGCTCCTACAATGAGCAGTTCTTC
many	TRBV28	TRBD1	TRBJ1-1	CASSLNGQGLNTEAFF	TGTGCCAGCAGTTTAAATGGACAGGGGTTGAACACTGAAGCTTTCTTT
many	TRBV5-5	TRBD1	TRBJ1-5	CASSPGTVSNQPQHF	TGTGCCAGCAGCCCGGGGACAGTAAGCAATCAGCCCCAGCATTTT
many	TRBV20-1	NA	TRBJ1-2	CSVPGPRAGGYTF	TGCAGTGTCCCCGGACCCCGGGCGGGAGGCTACACCTTC
many	TRBV29-1	NA	TRBJ2-2	CSVEKQNTGELFF	TGCAGCGTTGAAAAACAGAACACCGGGGAGCTGTTTTTT
NA	TRBV9	TRBD2	TRBJ2-7	CASSPGTSHDEQCF	TGTGCCAGCAGCCCGGGGACTAGTCACGACGAGCAGTGCTTC
many	TRBV3-1	TRBD1	TRBJ1-2	CASSHGSGTGTNYGYTF	TGTGCCAGCAGCCATGGGAGCGGGACAGGGACTAACTATGGCTACACCTTC
few	TRBV6-2/TRBV6-3	TRBD2	TRBJ2-3	CASSFADSAGAPLWPDTQYF	TGTGCCAGCAGTTTTGCCGATTCGGCGGGAGCCCCCCTATGGCCAGATACGCAGTATTTT
many	TRBV11-2	TRBD1	TRBJ2-1	CASSSRLPGGGEQFF	TGTGCCAGCAGCTCCCGGCTCCCAGGGGGCGGTGAGCAGTTCTTC
many	TRBV6-2/TRBV6-3	NA	TRBJ2-5	CASSYPQETQYF	TGTGCCAGCAGTTACCCCCAAGAGACCCAGTACTTC
many	TRBV2	NA	TRBJ2-3	CASSVDRETSLSSTDTQYF	TGTGCCAGCAGTGTGGATCGGGAGACCTCTCTGTCTAGCACAGATACGCAGTATTTT
many	TRBV27	NA	TRBJ2-7	CASSTGSSYEQYF	TGTGCCAGCAGTACCGGGAGCTCCTACGAGCAGTACTTC
many	TRBV2	NA	TRBJ2-7	CASSPPGEQYF	TGTGCCAGCAGCCCCCCCGGAGAGCAGTACTTC
many	TRBV12-3/TRBV12-4	TRBD1	TRBJ1-4	CASSWGQTNEKLFF	TGTGCCAGCAGTTGGGGACAGACTAATGAAAAACTGTTTTTT
NA	TRBV27	TRBD1	TRBJ2-7	CASRPGTANPLVQQYF	TGTGCCAGCAGGCCCGGGACAGCTAATCCCCTGGTTCAGCAGTACTTC
NA	TRBV2	TRBD2	TRBJ2-7	CASAGGRRYEQYF	TGTGCCAGCGCGGGGGGGCGAAGGTACGAGCAGTACTTC
many	TRBV28	TRBD2	TRBJ2-2	CASREAGMGMNTGELFF	TGTGCCAGCAGGGAAGCGGGGATGGGTATGAACACCGGGGAGCTGTTTTTT
many	TRBV27	NA	TRBJ1-2	CASRVGQSYGYTF	TGTGCCAGCAGAGTCGGACAGTCCTATGGCTACACCTTC
NA	TRBV6-2/TRBV6-3	TRBD2	TRBJ2-7	CASSQPSGGSYEQYF	TGTGCCAGCAGTCAACCTAGCGGAGGCTCCTACGAGCAGTACTTC
many	TRBV28	NA	TRBJ2-7	CASSLQPSGYYEQYF	TGTGCCAGCAGTTTACAGCCCTCGGGCTACTACGAGCAGTACTTC
many	TRBV7-2	TRBD2	TRBJ2-1	CASSLAAGAYNEQFF	TGTGCCAGCAGCTTAGCAGCGGGAGCTTACAATGAGCAGTTCTTC
few	TRBV7-9	TRBD2	TRBJ2-2	CASSWLAGGIGELFF	TGTGCCAGCAGCTGGCTAGCGGGAGGTATCGGGGAGCTGTTTTTT
NA	TRBV27	TRBD2	TRBJ2-1	CASSLNPVTSGSLNEQFF	TGTGCCAGCAGTCTTAATCCCGTAACTAGCGGGAGTCTAAATGAGCAGTTCTTC
NA	TRBV27	TRBD2	TRBJ2-7	CASSLVGSGRGEQYF	TGTGCCAGCAGTTTAGTAGGTAGCGGGAGGGGCGAGCAGTACTTC
many	TRBV11-2	NA	TRBJ1-5	CASSLDSTIYQPQHF	TGTGCCAGCAGCTTGGACAGTACCATCTATCAGCCCCAGCATTTT
few	TRBV5-3	TRBD2	TRBJ2-5	CASSPYLAGVEETQYF	TGTGCCAGCAGCCCATATCTAGCGGGAGTAGAAGAGACCCAGTACTTC
NA	TRBV7-9	TRBD2	TRBJ2-7	CASSSGTSGRVYEQYF	TGTGCCAGCAGCTCGGGCACTAGCGGGAGAGTGTACGAGCAGTACTTC
many	TRBV7-9	TRBD1	TRBJ1-3	CASSPSTGGSPMGNTIYF	TGTGCCAGCAGCCCTTCGACAGGGGGCTCGCCGATGGGAAACACCATATATTTT
many	TRBV2	TRBD2	TRBJ2-3	CASSTPSGSSSDTQYF	TGTGCCAGCAGCACTCCTAGCGGGAGTTCATCAGATACGCAGTATTTT
many	TRBV18	NA	TRBJ2-2	CASSQGLTSYIDTGELFF	TGTGCCAGCTCACAGGGACTTACCTCCTATATAGATACCGGGGAGCTGTTTTTT
many	TRBV5-4	NA	TRBJ2-5	CASRLGDGMQTQYF	TGTGCCAGCAGGCTTGGAGATGGGATGCAGACCCAGTACTTC
many	TRBV4-1	NA	TRBJ2-2	CASSHMGTGELFF	TGCGCCAGCAGCCACATGGGGACCGGGGAGCTGTTTTTT
NA	TRBV9	NA	TRBJ2-7	CGSSAGSPPGYEQYF	TGTGGCAGCAGCGCAGGGAGCCCCCCGGGCTACGAGCAGTACTTC
many	TRBV29-1	NA	TRBJ2-7	CSVAGGEAREQYF	TGCAGCGTGGCCGGCGGGGAGGCGCGCGAGCAGTACTTC
NA	TRBV4-2	TRBD2	TRBJ2-7	CASSRLPGSGIINEQYF	TGTGCCAGCAGCCGACTCCCGGGGAGCGGGATTATTAACGAGCAGTACTTC
NA	TRBV13	NA	TRBJ2-1	CASSLEGISYNEQFF	TGTGCCAGCAGCTTAGAAGGGATCTCCTACAATGAGCAGTTCTTC
many	TRBV7-2	NA	TRBJ1-2	CASSLEPRGQFHYGYTF	TGTGCCAGCAGCCTAGAGCCGCGTGGACAGTTCCACTATGGCTACACCTTC
many	TRBV6-1	TRBD2	TRBJ2-3	CASSEASLAGNTQYF	TGTGCCAGCAGTGAAGCTTCCCTAGCGGGAAATACGCAGTATTTT
many	TRBV3-1	NA	TRBJ1-2	CASSQDFMGRSYTF	TGTGCCAGCAGCCAAGATTTTATGGGACGGAGCTACACCTTC
many	TRBV6-1	NA	TRBJ2-3	CASSRPSSTDTQYF	TGTGCCAGCAGTAGGCCCAGCAGCACAGATACGCAGTATTTT
many	TRBV6-1	NA	TRBJ2-4	CASSEASIGSPSGYIQYF	TGTGCCAGCAGTGAAGCGTCAATCGGCTCTCCTTCGGGGTACATTCAGTACTTC